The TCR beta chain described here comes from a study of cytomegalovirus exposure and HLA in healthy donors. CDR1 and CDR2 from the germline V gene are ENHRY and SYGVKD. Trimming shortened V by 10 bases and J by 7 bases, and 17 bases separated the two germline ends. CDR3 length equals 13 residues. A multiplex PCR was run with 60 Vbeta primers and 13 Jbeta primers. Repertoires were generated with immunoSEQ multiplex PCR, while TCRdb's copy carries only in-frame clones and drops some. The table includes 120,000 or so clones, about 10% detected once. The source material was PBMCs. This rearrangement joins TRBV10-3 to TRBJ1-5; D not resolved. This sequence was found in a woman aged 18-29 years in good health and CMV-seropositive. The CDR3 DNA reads TGTGCCACCGAGGGAGGGTCCGGACAGCCCCAGCATTTT. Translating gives CATEGGSGQPQHF.